This TCR beta chain came from a study of early T cells in non-severe SARS-CoV-2 infection. About the research overall: Sequencing of unsorted whole blood was done on bulk RNA, leaving chains unpaired.

Tagging with unique molecular identifiers was applied to individual cDNA molecules. TCRdb analysed the 5' RACE reads with MiXCR anew, one entry per CDR3 protein. This sample has some 50,000 distinct CDR3 sequences, with about 4.2% found just once. Study-wide findings and caveats: VDJdb-based annotation leaned toward anti-spike CD8 responses and missed private and CD4 specificities.

CDR1 and CDR2 from the germline V gene are SGHKS and YYEKEE (reference sequence). The CDR3 is made up of 14 amino acids. V lost 1 base and J 4 bases, leaving 11 bases between the germline ends. This clonotype showed up many times. Its matching antigen is unknown. This TCR was recovered from an adult who was a healthcare worker with PCR-confirmed SARS-CoV-2 infection or an uninfected control (not recorded which). The chain is built from TRBV5-5 and TRBJ1-1; D call uncertain. What was sequenced was whole blood. CDR3 sequence reads: CASSLYGRSTEAFF. The CDR3 DNA follows: TGTGCCAGCAGCTTGTATGGGCGGAGCACTGAAGCTTTCTTT.